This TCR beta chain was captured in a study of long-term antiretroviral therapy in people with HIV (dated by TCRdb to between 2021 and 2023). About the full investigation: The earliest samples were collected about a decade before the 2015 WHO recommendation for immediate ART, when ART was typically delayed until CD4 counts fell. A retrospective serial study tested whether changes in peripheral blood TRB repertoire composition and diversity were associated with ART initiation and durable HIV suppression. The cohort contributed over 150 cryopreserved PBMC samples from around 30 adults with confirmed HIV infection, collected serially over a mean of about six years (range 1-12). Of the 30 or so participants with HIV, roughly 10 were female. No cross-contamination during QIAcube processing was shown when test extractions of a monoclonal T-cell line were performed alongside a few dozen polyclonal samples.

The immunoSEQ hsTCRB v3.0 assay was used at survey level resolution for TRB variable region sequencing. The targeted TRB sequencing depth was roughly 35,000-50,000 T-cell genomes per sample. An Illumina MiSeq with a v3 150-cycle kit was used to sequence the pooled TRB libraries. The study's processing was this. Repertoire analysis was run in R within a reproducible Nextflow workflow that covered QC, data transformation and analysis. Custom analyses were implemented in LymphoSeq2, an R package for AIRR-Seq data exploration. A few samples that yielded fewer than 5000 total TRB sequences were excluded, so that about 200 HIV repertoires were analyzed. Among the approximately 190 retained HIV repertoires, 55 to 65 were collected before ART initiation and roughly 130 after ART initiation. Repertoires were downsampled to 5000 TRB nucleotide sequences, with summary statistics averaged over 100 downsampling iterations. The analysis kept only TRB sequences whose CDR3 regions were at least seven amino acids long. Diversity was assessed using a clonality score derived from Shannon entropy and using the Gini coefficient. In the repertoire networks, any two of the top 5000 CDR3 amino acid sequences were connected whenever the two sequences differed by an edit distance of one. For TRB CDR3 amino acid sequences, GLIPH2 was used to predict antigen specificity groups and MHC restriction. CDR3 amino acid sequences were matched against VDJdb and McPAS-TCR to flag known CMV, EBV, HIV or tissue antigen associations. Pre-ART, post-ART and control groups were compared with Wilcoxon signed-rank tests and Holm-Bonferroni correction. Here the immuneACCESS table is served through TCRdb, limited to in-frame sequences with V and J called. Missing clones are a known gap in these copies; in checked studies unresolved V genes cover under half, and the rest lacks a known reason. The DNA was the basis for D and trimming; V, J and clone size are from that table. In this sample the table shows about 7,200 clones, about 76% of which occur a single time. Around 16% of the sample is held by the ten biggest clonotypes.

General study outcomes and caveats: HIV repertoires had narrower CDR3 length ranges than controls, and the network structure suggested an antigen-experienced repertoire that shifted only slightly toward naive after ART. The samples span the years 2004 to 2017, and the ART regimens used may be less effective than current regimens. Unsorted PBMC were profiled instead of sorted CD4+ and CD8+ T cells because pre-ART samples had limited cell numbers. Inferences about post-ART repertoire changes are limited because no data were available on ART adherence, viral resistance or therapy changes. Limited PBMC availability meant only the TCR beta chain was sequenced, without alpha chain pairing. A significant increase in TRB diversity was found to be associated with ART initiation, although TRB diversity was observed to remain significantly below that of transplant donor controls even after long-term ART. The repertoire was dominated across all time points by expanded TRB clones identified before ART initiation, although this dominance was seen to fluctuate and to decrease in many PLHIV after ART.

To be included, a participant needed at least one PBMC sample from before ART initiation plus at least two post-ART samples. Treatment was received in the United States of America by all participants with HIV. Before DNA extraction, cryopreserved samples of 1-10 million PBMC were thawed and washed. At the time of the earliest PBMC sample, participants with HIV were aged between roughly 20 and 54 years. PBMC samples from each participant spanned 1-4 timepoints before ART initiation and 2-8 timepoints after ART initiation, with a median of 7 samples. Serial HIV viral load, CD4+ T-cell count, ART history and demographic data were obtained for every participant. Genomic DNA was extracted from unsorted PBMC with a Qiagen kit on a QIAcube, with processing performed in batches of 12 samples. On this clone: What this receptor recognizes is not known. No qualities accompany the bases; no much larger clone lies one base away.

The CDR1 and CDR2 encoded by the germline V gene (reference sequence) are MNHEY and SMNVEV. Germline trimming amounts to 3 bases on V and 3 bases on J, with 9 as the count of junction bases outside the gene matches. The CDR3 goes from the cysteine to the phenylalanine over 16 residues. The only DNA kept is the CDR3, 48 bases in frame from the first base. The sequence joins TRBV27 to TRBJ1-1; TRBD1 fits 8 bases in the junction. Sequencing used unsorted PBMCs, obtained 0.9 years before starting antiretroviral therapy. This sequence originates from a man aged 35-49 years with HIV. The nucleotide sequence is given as TGTGCCAGCAGTTTGCAGGGGGCCTTTACTTACACTGAAGCTTTCTTT. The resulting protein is CASSLQGAFTYTEAFF.